This is a list of T cell receptor beta chains from one sample in a study of CD8 T cells in ankylosing spondylitis. TCRdb re-derived calls from the 5' RACE reads in MiXCR, one entry per CDR3 protein. There are 300,000 to 400,000 distinct CDR3 sequences in the sample; roughly 20% occur only once, and around 13% lies in the top ten. The sequencing sample was made of blood, either unsorted or a sorted T cell fraction (not recorded which). The source of these receptors is a male donor with ankylosing spondylitis or in good health (not recorded which). CDR3s include the opening cysteine and the closing phenylalanine or tryptophan. A D gene is named only where the DNA matches it firmly. A clone size is listed for some rows: how often the clone was seen (once, few, many), or a class if it is expanded.

j_call,cdr3_length,clone_size,d_call,v_call,cdr3_aa,cdr3_nt
TRBJ2-1,16,NA,TRBD1,TRBV4-1,CASSHFQTGEYNEQFF,TGCGCCAGCAGCCATTTCCAGACAGGGGAATACAATGAGCAGTTCTTC
TRBJ2-1,17,NA,TRBD1,TRBV6-2/TRBV6-3,CASLRDRRSSSYNEQFF,TGTGCCAGCCTCCGGGACAGGCGCTCTAGCTCCTACAATGAGCAGTTCTTC
TRBJ2-2,15,few,TRBD1,TRBV6-2/TRBV6-3,CASYGTGIFLGELFF,TGTGCCAGTTACGGGACAGGGATCTTTCTCGGGGAGCTGTTTTTT
TRBJ2-2,18,NA,TRBD1,TRBV12-3/TRBV12-4,CASSPSPDRGLFTGELFF,TGTGCCAGCAGTCCATCCCCGGACAGGGGCCTCTTCACCGGGGAGCTGTTTTTT
TRBJ2-6,14,few,NA,TRBV20-1,CSASSPSGANVLTF,TGCAGTGCTAGTTCCCCATCTGGGGCCAACGTCCTGACTTTC
TRBJ1-1,14,NA,NA,TRBV5-6,CASSLERLNTEAFF,TGTGCCAGCAGCTTGGAACGACTGAACACTGAAGCTTTCTTT
TRBJ2-7,16,NA,TRBD1,TRBV11-1,CASSPGTGAAPYEQYF,TGTGCCAGCAGCCCCGGGACAGGAGCCGCCCCCTACGAGCAGTACTTC
TRBJ2-3,19,NA,TRBD2,TRBV3-1,CAFSPSGTSGDVVSDTQYF,TGTGCCTTCAGTCCCTCCGGGACTAGCGGGGATGTTGTGTCGGATACGCAGTATTTT
TRBJ2-2,14,NA,NA,TRBV20-1,CSASPGTSAGELFF,TGCAGTGCTAGCCCCGGGACCAGCGCCGGGGAGCTGTTTTTT
TRBJ1-4,14,NA,TRBD1,TRBV12-3/TRBV12-4,CASSPGTVNEKLFF,TGTGCCAGCAGCCCCGGGACAGTAAATGAAAAACTGTTTTTT
TRBJ2-1,21,NA,TRBD1,TRBV10-3,CAISESAGTGLNLLTYNEQFF,TGTGCCATCAGTGAGTCGGCCGGGACAGGACTAAACTTATTAACCTACAATGAGCAGTTCTTC
TRBJ2-2,15,many,NA,TRBV12-3/TRBV12-4,CASSLYGAATGELFF,TGTGCCAGCAGTTTATATGGCGCAGCTACCGGGGAGCTGTTTTTT
TRBJ2-3,16,few,TRBD2,TRBV5-6,CASSFRLASSTDTQYF,TGTGCCAGCAGCTTCAGACTAGCGAGTAGCACAGATACGCAGTATTTT
TRBJ2-1,14,NA,NA,TRBV2,CASSRTYGDNEQFF,TGTGCCAGCAGTCGGACGTACGGTGACAATGAGCAGTTCTTC
TRBJ2-2,15,many,NA,TRBV12-3/TRBV12-4,CASSPALGVGGELFF,TGTGCCAGCAGCCCTGCCTTAGGGGTCGGCGGGGAGCTGTTTTTT
TRBJ2-1,15,NA,NA,TRBV12-3/TRBV12-4,CATCPRDTFYNEQFF,TGTGCCACTTGTCCCCGGGACACCTTCTACAATGAGCAGTTCTTC
TRBJ2-7,14,few,NA,TRBV27,CASSPADRSYEQYF,TGTGCCAGCAGTCCGGCGGACAGATCCTACGAGCAGTACTTC
TRBJ2-5,14,NA,TRBD2,TRBV9,CASSTPAGQETQYF,TGTGCCAGCAGCACCCCAGCGGGACAAGAGACCCAGTACTTC
TRBJ2-1,13,few,TRBD2,TRBV2,CASRSSGGDEQFF,TGTGCCAGCAGGTCTAGCGGGGGTGATGAGCAGTTCTTC
TRBJ2-3,15,few,TRBD2,TRBV9,CASSGYSGGADTQYF,TGTGCCAGCAGCGGTTATAGCGGGGGCGCAGATACGCAGTATTTT
TRBJ1-4,12,NA,NA,TRBV20-1,CSARSGEGKLFF,TGCAGTGCTAGATCCGGGGAGGGAAAACTGTTTTTT
TRBJ2-1,14,NA,TRBD2,TRBV6-5,CASSYSGTSNEQFF,TGTGCCAGCAGTTACTCTGGGACTAGCAATGAGCAGTTCTTC
TRBJ2-3,16,NA,TRBD2,TRBV13,CASSLTSGGTQNTQYF,TGTGCCAGCAGCTTGACTAGCGGCGGGACTCAGAATACGCAGTATTTT
TRBJ2-3,11,many,NA,TRBV12-3/TRBV12-4,CASSSGPFGHF,TGTGCCAGCAGTTCAGGACCCTTTGGGCACTTT
TRBJ2-1,15,many,TRBD1,TRBV4-2,CASSRDRGLGNEQFF,TGTGCCAGCAGCCGGGACAGGGGGTTAGGAAATGAGCAGTTCTTC
TRBJ2-5,17,few,NA,TRBV12-3/TRBV12-4,CASSSPGNGGIQETQYF,TGTGCCAGCAGCTCTCCCGGGAACGGAGGGATCCAAGAGACCCAGTACTTC
TRBJ1-4,12,NA,NA,TRBV5-6,CASSSTRAKLFF,TGTGCCAGCAGTTCAACGCGAGCAAAACTGTTTTTT
TRBJ1-6,14,NA,NA,TRBV12-3/TRBV12-4,CASSFEGRSSPLHF,TGTGCCAGCAGTTTTGAGGGGCGTAGTTCACCCCTCCACTTT
TRBJ2-5,19,NA,TRBD2,TRBV11-1,CASSSRSFASGTHQETQYF,TGTGCCAGCAGCTCTCGTTCTTTCGCTAGCGGGACCCATCAAGAGACCCAGTACTTC
TRBJ2-1,11,few,NA,TRBV28,CASSAFNEQFF,TGTGCCAGCAGCGCTTTCAATGAGCAGTTCTTC
TRBJ2-2,15,NA,NA,TRBV5-1,CASSIGYMNTGELFF,TGCGCCAGCAGCATTGGCTATATGAACACCGGGGAGCTGTTTTTT
TRBJ2-7,16,few,TRBD2,TRBV12-3/TRBV12-4,CASSSRTSGGAYEQYF,TGTGCCAGCAGTTCCCGGACTAGCGGGGGGGCCTACGAGCAGTACTTC
TRBJ2-3,16,few,TRBD2,TRBV7-9,CASSLVPRGGTDTQYF,TGTGCCAGCAGCTTAGTCCCCCGGGGGGGCACAGATACGCAGTATTTT
TRBJ2-6,15,few,NA,TRBV9,CASSVGNSGANVLTF,TGTGCCAGCAGCGTAGGGAACTCTGGGGCCAACGTCCTGACTTTC
TRBJ2-1,17,few,NA,TRBV5-6,CASSWGVGAPSYNEQFF,TGTGCCAGCAGCTGGGGGGTGGGAGCCCCCTCCTACAATGAGCAGTTCTTC
TRBJ2-3,12,once,NA,TRBV2,CATRIRGDTQYF,TGTGCCACCCGAATCCGGGGCGATACGCAGTATTTT
TRBJ2-3,15,NA,TRBD1,TRBV7-8,CASSTRGQLTDTQYF,TGTGCCAGCAGCACCAGGGGGCAGCTCACAGATACGCAGTATTTT
TRBJ2-7,16,NA,NA,TRBV4-1,CASSLSVTAPSYEQYF,TGCGCCAGCAGTTTGTCCGTGACAGCACCCTCCTACGAGCAGTACTTC
TRBJ2-1,17,few,NA,TRBV4-2,CASSQDPPESSYNEQFF,TGTGCCAGCAGCCAAGATCCTCCGGAGAGCTCCTACAATGAGCAGTTCTTC
TRBJ2-1,16,NA,TRBD2,TRBV7-8,CASTTIAGATYNEQFF,TGTGCCAGCACTACCATAGCGGGGGCCACCTACAATGAGCAGTTCTTC
TRBJ2-3,13,few,NA,TRBV12-3/TRBV12-4,CASSLIAADTQYF,TGTGCCAGCAGTTTAATCGCAGCAGATACGCAGTATTTT
TRBJ2-5,15,NA,NA,TRBV7-2,CASSERQKTQETQYF,TGTGCCAGCAGCGAACGACAGAAAACCCAAGAGACCCAGTACTTC